The present T cell receptor beta chain was sequenced within a study of cytomegalovirus exposure and HLA in healthy donors (dated by TCRdb to about 2017). The study in broad terms: An earlier analysis of 587 of the donors reported under 300 Gb of sequence data and 117 million unique TCR beta sequences obtained from approximately 180 million T cells. Around 300 gigabases of sequencing data and tens of millions of unique TCR sequences were included in an early release covering about 600 HLA-typed donors. The genetic ancestry cluster associated with self-reported Caucasian donors included roughly 84% of the roughly 400 genotyped donors. The study was designed to test whether signatures of past pathogen exposure could be identified by cataloging public T cell receptors. Using immunosequencing, the study profiled T cell repertoires from approximately 700 subjects and related those repertoires to cytomegalovirus serostatus. Besides the first cohort of more than 650 subjects, a separate validation cohort made up of roughly 130 different subjects was used. To predict cytomegalovirus infection status, the study brought together high-throughput TCR immunosequencing, statistical association of individual TCRs with disease status, and machine learning. A later analysis re-analyzed previously published TCR beta repertoires from 650 to 800 donors and added high-resolution HLA genotyping to study TCR occurrence patterns. Rather than drawing on any new phenotypic data, the later analysis identified candidate immune exposures from TCR beta sequences and the way those sequences occurred across donors. In an earlier analysis of 587 of the donors, high-throughput TCR beta sequencing was used to judge whether each TCR beta V gene segment behaved as functional or pseudogenic. Donor age, sex, ethnicity and CMV serostatus were compiled alongside the repertoire data. A later genetic analysis took genome-wide SNP genotypes for about 55% of the 666 donors and used that subset as a discovery cohort. All discovery cohort repertoires had been generated using a single sequencing platform. HLA typing covered class I and class II loci at four-digit resolution. The number of typed donors differed by locus: about 620-640 for A, B, C, DRB1 and DQB1; approximately 540 for DQA1; around 610 for DPA1; and about 450 for DPB1. About five DR-DQ haplotypes were treated as single units for association and clustering because of strong linkage in the cohort. Among roughly 400 genotyped donors of the cohort, an average of approximately 230,000 unique TCR beta nucleotide sequences were sequenced per donor, around 20% of them non-productive. General findings and caveats noted by the study authors: A cluster of highly shared sequence variants was judged likely to represent a technical artifact of the sequencing pipeline. In a later analysis, HLA-associated TCR beta chains were found to be more clonally expanded and to have lower generation probabilities than equally common non-associated chains. Most TCR sequences were seen in very few donors, while some public TCRs were found in many individuals. Several of the top co-occurrence clusters appeared to be linked to parvovirus B19, influenza, CMV and Epstein-Barr virus, according to a later analysis. A later analysis found that TCR association rates varied across HLA loci, with DRB1 alleles showing the most associated TCRs and HLA-C alleles the fewest. The only immune exposure information available for the cohort was CMV serostatus. In a later genetic analysis, a missense DCLRE1C variant was associated with V-gene and J-gene trimming of TCR beta chains, and the association was replicated in an independent cohort. In an earlier analysis of under 600 of the donors, most TCR beta V segments were observed in productive rearrangements about 87% or about 30% of the time, broadly matching IMGT annotations. The classifier was reported to diagnose cytomegalovirus status with high specificity and sensitivity in both the original cohort and the validation cohort. A total of fewer than 200 TCR beta chains were listed by the study as associated with cytomegalovirus. The authors suggested that the approach could potentially be generalized to other disease states and immunological phenotypes. Because counts were too low, seventeen rarely observed V segments, including chromosome 9 orphons, were excluded from the earlier analysis of around 640 of the donors. The presence/absence analyses assumed that sequencing depth was roughly uniform across donors, and that assumption may not be true. Correlated functional status among segregating V segments might reflect linkage disequilibrium, but an unknown experimental factor could not be ruled out. This cohort had only TCR beta chains sequenced, and the lack of alpha or paired-chain data limited which features could be detected. In a later analysis, 16,951 TCR beta sequences were associated with specific HLA alleles at a false discovery rate of 0.05. In vitro tests confirmed that a few of the cytomegalovirus-associated TCR beta chains recognize cytomegalovirus antigens. Assigning TCR associations to individual alleles was difficult when HLA alleles, especially DR and DQ, strongly co-occurred. Because some donors lacked HLA typing at each locus, the association tests relied only on the typed subset. A further reported finding was that TCR beta sequences accurately predicted the HLA-A and HLA-B alleles for most subjects in the first cohort. In a later analysis, most CMV-associated TCR beta chains were found to appear HLA-restricted, with HLA associations seemingly driven largely by CMV exposure. A later genetic analysis reported fewer N-insertions in productive TCRs among donors in an Asian-associated ancestry cluster than the roughly 700-donor mean.

The cohort comprised fewer than 750 healthy bone marrow donors. At the time of sampling, every cohort member was nominally healthy, though immune exposures that went unrecorded were likely present. The donor tested CMV seropositive and was one of the 289 seropositive cohort members. A peripheral blood sample was collected from each donor, and TCR beta sequencing was performed on peripheral blood mononuclear cells. Genomic DNA was extracted from the blood cell samples with the Qiagen DNeasy Blood Extraction Kit. With regard to this clone: Which antigen it targets is not known. No much larger clone is present one base from it, and per-base qualities are unavailable.

The protocol used for the library was the immunoSEQ multiplex PCR assay. A mixture of 60 forward primers for TCR Vbeta segments and 13 reverse primers for TCR Jbeta segments was used in the multiplex PCR. The CDR3 region of rearranged TCR beta genes was amplified from genomic DNA with a multiplex PCR assay. The Illumina HiSeq System was used to sequence the amplified TCR beta libraries as 87-base-pair reads. The authors' analysis ran thus. In a later analysis, tens of millions of unique TCR beta chains were counted across the 666 repertoires, and roughly 11 million of these chains were shared by at least two donors. Raw reads were error-corrected and collapsed into unique sequences by a nearest-neighbor algorithm in which closely related sequences were merged to remove PCR and sequencing errors. V, D and J gene segments were assigned by aligning CDR3 sequences to IMGT reference sequences. Each retained sequence needed at least a six-nucleotide match to both a V gene segment and a J gene segment. A rearrangement counted as productive if the CDR3 had no stop codons and remained in frame with V and J, and every other rearrangement counted as non-productive. Following IMGT convention, CDR3 was defined as the stretch from the second conserved V-encoded cysteine to the conserved J-encoded phenylalanine. In an earlier analysis of 587 of the donors, sequences lacking an unambiguous match to a single V gene segment were excluded. An earlier analysis of fewer than 750 of the donors called V segments functional above 56.7% productive rearrangements and segregating when the between-donor standard deviation exceeded 5%. A statistical classification framework was developed to diagnose cytomegalovirus status using the catalog of TCR beta chain sequences. A later analysis assigned V and J genes by comparing TCR nucleotide sequences with IMGT/GENE-DB human TR gene sequences. In a later analysis, CDR3 sequences and most-parsimonious VDJ recombination scenarios were assigned using the TCRdist pipeline. In a later analysis, each TCR beta chain was defined by its CDR3 amino acid sequence together with its V-gene family, and reads without a unique V-gene family were excluded. A later analysis removed 500 to 600 highly shared, low-generation-probability nucleotide sequences to deal with suspected cross-contamination and a sequencing artifact. A later analysis calculated a clonal expansion index for each public chain from normalized within-repertoire ranks of inferred template counts. In a later analysis, generation probabilities were computed with a VDJ recombination model fitted to out-of-frame rearrangements, and the resulting probabilities were checked against IGoR. In a later analysis, hypergeometric tests were used to score TCR-TCR, TCR-HLA and TCR-CMV co-occurrence, with a repertoire-size bias correction applied to TCR pairs. False discovery rates were estimated in a later analysis by permuting HLA or CMV assignments 20 times. In a later analysis, co-occurring TCRs were grouped using DBSCAN, and TCRdist sequence similarity was added for clustering within HLA-allele-positive subsets. Co-occurrence clustering excluded repertoires with fewer than 30,000 or more than 120,000 public chains, plus five with anomalous nucleotide sharing. Entries here come from immuneACCESS through TCRdb and include only in-frame sequences with V and J called. Some clones fail to appear in such tables; in the studies checked, an unresolved V gene covers under half of the shortfall, and the cause of the remainder is unknown. D and trimming come from the DNA, and the V and J calls and clone size come from that table. The sample table lists a few hundred thousand clones, approximately 85% of them with a count of one. Clones ranked in the top ten supply roughly 2% of the sample.

The sample was PBMCs. The receptor was derived from a woman aged 35 to 49 in good health and CMV-seropositive.

DNA sequence: TGTGCCAGCAGCGTAGGAGAAACAGGGGGCTTGGGAAAACTGTTTTTT. This codes for CASSVGETGGLGKLFF. Recombination connected TRBV9 to TRBJ1-4, with 9 bases aligning to TRBD1. The CDR3 runs 16 residues from the cysteine to the phenylalanine. Only CDR3 DNA is held: 48 bases, read in frame from base 1. Ends trimmed: V by 0 bases, J by 10 bases; bases unmatched to a gene: 10. The germline V gene specifies SGDLS as CDR1 and YYNGEE as CDR2.